The present T cell receptor beta chain was sequenced within a study of T cells of healthy individuals. TCRdb fed the 5' RACE reads into MiXCR, producing one record per CDR3 protein. The table shows about 63,000 distinct CDR3 sequences, with about 17% occurring only once. The sequence derives from a human donor in good health.

The CDR3, as DNA: TGTGCCAGCAGAGGTACTGGGGCCAACGTCCTGACTTTC. This encodes CASRGTGANVLTF. The chain uses TRBV25-1 and TRBJ2-6, with no clear D. Trimming took 6 bases from V and 2 from J, leaving 5 bases between them. This CDR3 is built from 13 residues. The germline gives CDR1 MGHDK, CDR2 SYGVNS.